This T cell receptor beta chain was profiled in a study of cytomegalovirus exposure and HLA in healthy donors. Study outcomes and limitations: Researchers counted 164 TCR beta chains as cytomegalovirus-associated. Subsequent analysis showed first-cohort TCR clusters tending to co-occur in more than 95 validation repertoires. Rarity characterized most TCR sequences, yet some public TCRs appeared in many donors. In vitro assays verified that three CMV-associated chains recognized CMV antigens specifically.

The data were produced by immunoSEQ multiplex PCR, yet TCRdb's version contains in-frame clones alone and is incomplete. The sample gives about 250,000 clones, roughly 87% of which show up once; around 13% is in the top ten. V lost 7 bases and J 7 bases, leaving 8 bases between the germline ends. Germline V CDR1 and CDR2: MNHEY, SVGAGI. This CDR3 comprises 11 residues. Remarks on this clone: Its specificity is unknown.

The sequenced material came from PBMCs. The sequence derives from a man aged 18 to 30 in good health and CMV-seropositive. The chain employs TRBV6-5 and TRBJ2-1; weak D call: TRBD2 (5 bases). CDR3 DNA sequence: TGTGCCAGCACAGAGGGTAATGAGCAGTTCTTC. This translates into CASTEGNEQFF.